The rows below give T cell receptor beta chains drawn from one sample of a study of T-cell reconstitution after alpha-beta-depleted transplantation in children. Via MiXCR, TCRdb re-called the PCR reads, giving one row per CDR3 protein. This sample has about 610,000 distinct CDR3 sequences, with roughly a tenth found just once. The sequencing used PBMCs from the stem cell graft donor, collected from the stem cell graft. These receptor sequences come from a human donor who donated a stem cell graft to a child with acute myeloid leukemia. CDR3s include the opening cysteine and the closing phenylalanine or tryptophan. Size values are once, few and many counts, or a class for expanded clones, and some rows have none.

TRBV30	NA	TRBJ1-5	CAWRADRGDQPQHF
TRBV6-1	few	TRBJ2-5	CASSILGAQETQYF
TRBV10-3	many	TRBJ2-5	CAISESAEETQYF
TRBV5-6	few	TRBJ2-1	CASSLDGFQLYNEQFF
TRBV20-1	NA	TRBJ2-2	CSARERGTGELFF
TRBV4-2	NA	TRBJ1-4	CASSQADRANEKLFF
TRBV11-2	few	TRBJ2-7	CASSLDGGGLSYEQYF
TRBV5-6	many	TRBJ2-3	CASSLRQGSGKAQYF
TRBV18	NA	TRBJ2-1	CASSPPTGGYNEQFF
TRBV5-1	many	TRBJ2-7	CASSLAGAPAYEQYF
TRBV10-3	NA	TRBJ1-4	CAISESPSTNEKLFF
TRBV29-1	many	TRBJ1-5	CSVVPGATQPQHF
TRBV20-1	NA	TRBJ1-1	CSARRGGANTEAFF
TRBV5-1	NA	TRBJ2-3	CASHPLVGTDTQYF
TRBV20-1	few	TRBJ2-7	CSARDVRVYHEQYF
TRBV7-3	NA	TRBJ1-3	CASSFGPNSGNTIYF
TRBV12-3/TRBV12-4	many	TRBJ2-3	CASTHRDIPPDTQYF